The 16 T cell receptor beta chains presented below share a single source sample, sequenced in a study of blood T cell repertoires in COVID-19. Sequencing was performed with immunoSEQ multiplex PCR; in TCRdb, only in-frame clones are kept and a portion is missing. The repertoire includes some 100,000 clones, 80% of them detected once, and around 4.2% sits in the top ten. Input material: peripheral blood. Receptors were obtained from a human donor in a cohort sampled during active or convalescent COVID-19.

The gene calls are TRBV18 and TRBJ2-2, with 13 bases identical to TRBD2. Germline CDR1 reads KGHSH; CDR2 reads LQKENI. With 2 bases clipped from V and 4 bases from J, the junction kept 13 bases outside the gene matches. This CDR3 contains 20 residues. CDR3 DNA: TGTGCCAGCTCACCAATAGGACTAGCGGGGGCCCAACTGGGCACCGGGGAGCTGTTTTTT. This gives the protein CASSPIGLAGAQLGTGELFF.

The sample holds one count of this clone. The chain uses TRBV21-1 and TRBJ1-1. TRBV21-1 is labeled a pseudogene. The CDR3 is 16 residues long. CDR3 nucleotide sequence: TGTGCCAGCAGCAAAGAAAGGCGGTATGGTAGGACTGAAGCTTTCTTT. Amino acids: CASSKERRYGRTEAFF.

This clone was observed a handful of times. The chain employs TRBV2 and TRBJ1-1; D gene ambiguous. This CDR3 is built from 14 residues. Germline V gives CDR1 SNHLY, CDR2 FYNNEI. Trimming took off 3 bases at V and 7 bases at J, with 15 bases between the two ends. The CDR3 region has the DNA TGTGCCAGCAGTGACCCGGGGAAGAACTTTGAAGCTTTCTTT. This codes for CASSDPGKNFEAFF.

V is TRBV4-3 and J is TRBJ2-7; 7 bases line up with TRBD2. Germline assignment: CDR1 LGHNA and CDR2 YSLEER. This CDR3 is 16 amino acids long. The V gene end was trimmed by 1 base and the J gene end by 3 bases; junction bases not matched to a gene: 9. In DNA form, the CDR3 reads TGCGCCAGCAGCCAAGCCCCACCGGGACTAAACTACGAGCAGTACTTC. Translation gives CASSQAPPGLNYEQYF.

The chain is built from TRBV19 and TRBJ2-7; 12 bases align to TRBD2. J was trimmed by 5 bases and V by 5 bases; bases with no gene match: 13. Germline loops: CDR1 LNHDA, CDR2 SQIVND (reference sequence). There are 17 residues in the CDR3. CDR3: CASSVGTSGPPRDEQYF. The CDR3, as DNA: TGTGCCAGTAGTGTTGGGACTAGCGGGCCGCCGAGAGACGAGCAGTACTTC.

This chain links TRBV9 with TRBJ2-1; 12 nucleotides agree with TRBD2. The CDR3 runs 16 residues. CDR1 SGDLS and CDR2 YYNGEE come from the germline V gene. V dropped 4 bases and J dropped 7; count of bases not matched to a gene: 9. The CDR3 nucleotides read TGTGCCAGCAGCCCACCACTAGCGGGAGGACGTAATGAGCAGTTCTTC. This sequence encodes CASSPPLAGGRNEQFF.

V and J are TRBV12-5 and TRBJ2-3, with 11 bases aligning to TRBD2. J lost 3 bases, V lost 1 base, and 9 bases had no gene match. CDR3 size: 18 residues. The germline V gene has CDR1 LGHNT and CDR2 FRNRAP. The CDR3 nucleotides are TGTGCTAGTGGTTTGGATGCTAGCGGGAGGCGGATTACAGATACGCAGTATTTT. Translated: CASGLDASGRRITDTQYF.

The V and J genes are TRBV7-9 and TRBJ2-7; possible D gene TRBD1, 5 bases. Per the germline V gene, CDR1 is SEHNR and CDR2 is FQNEAQ (reference sequence). This CDR3 region has 14 residues. V was pared by 5 bases and J by 4 bases, with 15 bases between. The CDR3 DNA is TGTGCCAGCAGCCCACACAGGAGCAAGTACGAGCAGTACTTC. Its translation: CASSPHRSKYEQYF.

This clone was counted only a few times. The chain recombines TRBV15 with TRBJ2-7; 8 positions match TRBD2. The CDR3 totals 15 residues. Germline loops: CDR1 LNHNV, CDR2 YYDKDF (reference sequence). Unmatched junction bases numbered 14, after V lost 1 base and J lost 12 bases. CDR3 DNA: TGTGCCACCAGCAGAGGGGGGACTAGTGGTGAGATCCGGTACTTC. Translation gives CATSRGGTSGEIRYF.

The chain links TRBV27 to TRBJ2-6, with D unclear. Trimming pared 6 bases from V and 0 bases from J, leaving 9 bases between. Germline lookup yields CDR1 MNHEY and CDR2 SMNVEV (reference sequence). This CDR3 spans 15 amino acids. Here the CDR3 DNA reads TGTGCCAGCAGGCGAGCATTCTCTGGGGCCAACGTCCTGACTTTC. Translation: CASRRAFSGANVLTF. Looking up the rest from reference TRBV27 and TRBJ2-6 gives the full variable domain: EAQVTQNPRYLITVTGKKLTVTCSQNMNHEYMSWYRQDPGLGLRQIYYSMNVEVTDKGDVPEGYKVSRKEKRNFPLILESPSPNQTSLYFCASRRAFSGANVLTFGAGSRLTVL.

This clone has just one count. The V call is TRBV12-3 or TRBV12-4, the J call TRBJ2-5; D not certain. With 2 bases removed from V and 5 bases from J, the gap between germline ends came to 6 bases. CDR3 length: 12 residues. The CDR3 DNA follows: TGTGCCAGCAGTTTACACGGGGAGACCCAGTACTTC. This sequence encodes CASSLHGETQYF.

The CDR3 nucleotides read TGTGCCTGGAGTGAAGGAGCAGTTCGGGACGAGCAGTACTTC. Its protein is CAWSEGAVRDEQYF. The V and J genes are TRBV30 and TRBJ2-7; D call uncertain. The germline V gene has CDR1 GTSNPN and CDR2 SVGIG (reference sequence). V lost 1 base, J lost 5 bases, and 15 bases lay in between. The CDR3 covers 14 residues.

V usage is TRBV13 and J usage is TRBJ2-5; D gene uncertain. The CDR3 runs 11 residues. Deletions cut 5 bases from V and 7 bases from J, with 8 bases between. Germline CDR1 PRHDT, CDR2 FYEKMQ (reference sequence). CDR3 nucleotides: TGTGCCAGCAGCAACGAGTCGACCCAGTACTTC. Translated, it gives CASSNESTQYF.

The genes are TRBV13 and TRBJ2-7; 8 bases line up with TRBD2. This CDR3 contains 14 residues. V shed 3 bases and J 3 bases; nucleotides not matched to a gene: 4. Germline V gene lookup returns CDR1 PRHDT and CDR2 FYEKMQ (reference sequence). The CDR3 region has the DNA TGTGCCAGCAGCTTTCGGCTAGCGGGCTACGAGCAGTACTTC. Amino acids: CASSFRLAGYEQYF.

V usage is TRBV27 and J usage is TRBJ1-5, with 7 bases matching TRBD1. J lost 7 bases, V lost 1 base, and 7 bases had no gene match. Germline V lookup: CDR1 MNHEY, CDR2 SMNVEV (reference sequence). The CDR3 has 15 amino acids. This CDR3 reads CASSLCDRVEQPQHF. CDR3 nucleotide sequence: TGTGCCAGCAGTTTATGCGACAGGGTTGAGCAGCCCCAGCATTTT.

The rearrangement uses TRBV6-2 or TRBV6-3 and TRBJ2-7; the match to TRBD2 covers 7 bases. The CDR3 runs to 15 residues. Trimming at V came to 0 bases and at J to 4 bases, leaving 6 bases not matched to a gene. The germline V gene encodes CDR1 MNHEY and CDR2 SVGEGT. The CDR3 region has the DNA TGTGCCAGCAGTTACTCGGGGGGGGAGCTATACGAGCAGTACTTC. Translating it yields CASSYSGGELYEQYF.